The rows below give T cell receptor beta chains drawn from one sample of a study of T cell responses to AZD1222 COVID-19 vaccine. Clones were read by immunoSEQ multiplex PCR, and TCRdb kept only the in-frame ones, dropping some. This sample has about 100,000 clones, with approximately 87% found just once. Sequenced here: peripheral blood, sampled on day 0 of AZD1222 vaccination. These receptors originate from an adult in good health. The CDR3 runs from the conserved cysteine through the conserved F or W. A D gene is named only where the DNA matches it firmly. Rows may omit the clone size; those that give it use once, few, many or a size class.

TRBV18	-	TRBJ1-3	once	CASSPKQGPSSGNTIYF	TGTGCCAGCTCACCCAAGCAGGGGCCGAGCTCTGGAAACACCATATATTTT
TRBV5-1	-	TRBJ2-5	-	CASSPDGNQETQYF	TGCGCCAGCAGCCCCGACGGAAACCAAGAGACCCAGTACTTC
TRBV3-1/TRBV3-2	-	TRBJ1-2	-	CASSLTAGGYTF	TGTGCCAGCAGCCTGACAGCGGGAGGGTACACCTTC
TRBV5-1	TRBD1	TRBJ1-1	-	CASSYTGAEAFF	TGCGCCAGCAGCTATACAGGGGCCGAAGCTTTCTTT
TRBV27	-	TRBJ1-2	-	CASSLKMGLAHGYTF	TGTGCCAGCAGTTTGAAGATGGGGCTCGCACATGGCTACACCTTC
TRBV5-1	-	TRBJ2-7	few	CASGPKGPPEQYF	TGCGCCAGCGGTCCTAAGGGACCCCCGGAGCAGTACTTC
TRBV29-1	-	TRBJ1-4	-	CSVRGGVGEKLFF	TGCAGCGTTCGGGGGGGCGTAGGGGAAAAACTGTTTTTT
TRBV5-1	-	TRBJ1-6	-	CASSLVTRDTSPLHF	TGCGCCAGCAGCTTGGTTACCCGGGATACTTCACCCCTCCACTTT
TRBV7-8	TRBD2	TRBJ2-5	-	CASSRTSGRRGFGETQYF	TGTGCCAGCAGCCGGACTAGCGGGAGGAGAGGATTCGGAGAGACCCAGTACTTC
TRBV7-6	TRBD2	TRBJ2-3	-	CASSRTPGLVTDTQYF	TGTGCCAGCAGCCGAACACCGGGACTAGTCACAGATACGCAGTATTTT
TRBV2	-	TRBJ1-3	-	CASSAAGNTIYF	TGTGCCAGCAGCGCAGCTGGAAACACCATATATTTT
TRBV21-1	-	TRBJ1-1	-	CASSKEEGRVQRAFF	TGTGCCAGCAGCAAAGAGGAGGGGAGGGTCCAAAGGGCTTTCTTT
TRBV27	TRBD1	TRBJ1-1	-	CASSLSGQGTEAFF	TGTGCCAGCAGTTTATCAGGACAGGGCACTGAAGCTTTCTTT
TRBV29-1	-	TRBJ1-1	-	CSVGPGFATEAFF	TGCAGCGTGGGACCGGGGTTTGCCACTGAAGCTTTCTTT
TRBV4-3	-	TRBJ1-5	-	CASSQQRDQPQHF	TGCGCCAGCAGCCAACAGAGAGATCAGCCCCAGCATTTT
TRBV19	-	TRBJ1-1	few	CASSRRQNSDTEAFF	TGTGCCAGTAGTAGACGACAGAACTCGGACACTGAAGCTTTCTTT
TRBV5-1	-	TRBJ1-4	-	CASSLDRVETNEKLFF	TGCGCCAGCAGCTTGGACAGGGTGGAGACTAATGAAAAACTGTTTTTT
TRBV3-1/TRBV3-2	-	TRBJ1-5	-	CASSQDTTAGQPQHF	TGTGCCAGCAGCCAAGATACAACCGCGGGACAGCCCCAGCATTTT
TRBV3-1/TRBV3-2	-	TRBJ1-1	-	CASSLGEGTEAFF	TGTGCCAGCAGCCTCGGGGAGGGCACTGAAGCTTTCTTT
TRBV7-9	-	TRBJ2-3	-	CASSLMRDTQYF	TGTGCCAGCAGCTTGATGAGAGACACGCAGTATTTT
TRBV6-5	TRBD1	TRBJ1-3	-	CASKQGPSGNTIYF	TGTGCCAGTAAACAGGGGCCCTCTGGAAACACCATATATTTT
TRBV4-1	-	TRBJ2-7	-	CASSHTGSAYEQYF	TGCGCCAGCAGCCACACAGGTTCCGCCTACGAGCAGTACTTC
TRBV18	TRBD1	TRBJ1-1	-	CASSPTGGPTNTEAFF	TGTGCCAGCTCACCGACAGGGGGCCCAACGAACACTGAAGCTTTCTTT
TRBV14	-	TRBJ2-7	-	CASSQDFGGKQYF	TGTGCCAGCAGCCAAGATTTTGGAGGAAAGCAGTACTTC
TRBV2	TRBD1	TRBJ2-7	-	CASSEQGARNEQYF	TGTGCCAGCAGTGAACAGGGGGCTCGGAACGAGCAGTACTTC
TRBV6-5	-	TRBJ2-7	-	CASSHREYSEQYF	TGTGCCAGCAGTCACAGGGAATACTCCGAGCAGTACTTC
TRBV6-1	TRBD1	TRBJ1-4	-	CASSEMRGQGTNEKLFF	TGTGCCAGCAGTGAAATGAGGGGGCAGGGGACTAATGAAAAACTGTTTTTT
TRBV7-9	-	TRBJ1-1	-	CASSLEWLNTEAFF	TGTGCCAGCAGCTTAGAGTGGTTGAACACTGAAGCTTTCTTT
TRBV2	-	TRBJ1-6	-	CASSTGGSSYNSPLHF	TGTGCCAGCAGTACTGGGGGGTCCTCCTATAATTCACCCCTCCACTTT
TRBV5-1	TRBD1	TRBJ1-1	few	CASSFDGTAMNTEAFF	TGCGCCAGCAGCTTTGATGGGACAGCCATGAACACTGAAGCTTTCTTT
TRBV4-1	TRBD1	TRBJ1-2	-	CASSQDSRTGLNYGYTF	TGCGCCAGCAGCCAAGATAGCAGGACAGGGCTTAACTATGGCTACACCTTC
TRBV24-1	-	TRBJ1-2	-	CATRGSGNYGYTF	TGTGCCACCAGGGGTTCAGGGAACTATGGCTACACCTTC
TRBV28	-	TRBJ1-1	-	CASSFGIGTEAFF	TGTGCCAGCAGTTTCGGGATAGGCACTGAAGCTTTCTTT
TRBV19	-	TRBJ1-5	-	CASSISPDEPQHF	TGTGCCAGTAGTATAAGCCCCGATGAGCCCCAGCATTTT
TRBV6-6	-	TRBJ2-6	-	CASSSSGANVLTF	TGTGCCAGCAGCTCCTCTGGGGCCAACGTCCTGACTTTC
TRBV5-5	TRBD1	TRBJ1-1	-	CASSLAGGVNTEAFF	TGTGCCAGCAGCTTGGCAGGGGGCGTGAACACTGAAGCTTTCTTT
TRBV7-3	TRBD1	TRBJ2-5	-	CASSQGQGETQYF	TGTGCCAGCAGCCAGGGACAGGGGGAGACCCAGTACTTC
TRBV29-1	-	TRBJ1-1	-	CSVERAGSGTEAFF	TGCAGCGTGGAGAGGGCGGGGTCGGGCACTGAAGCTTTCTTT
TRBV20-1	TRBD2	TRBJ2-3	-	CSASSWLAGGVDTQYF	TGCAGTGCTAGTAGCTGGCTAGCGGGGGGGGTGGATACGCAGTATTTT
TRBV6-4	-	TRBJ1-2	once	CASSDGANYGYTF	TGTGCCAGCAGTGACGGCGCTAACTATGGCTACACCTTC
TRBV13	-	TRBJ2-7	-	CASSFWTSHEQYF	TGTGCCAGCAGCTTTTGGACATCCCACGAGCAGTACTTC
TRBV2	TRBD1	TRBJ2-2	-	CACETGQVNTGELFF	TGTGCCTGCGAGACGGGACAGGTTAACACCGGGGAGCTGTTTTTT
TRBV12-3/TRBV12-4	-	TRBJ1-2	-	CASRPGLAGGYTF	TGTGCCAGCAGACCGGGACTAGCAGGCGGCTACACCTTC
TRBV15	-	TRBJ1-1	-	CATSSPEDLNTEAFF	TGTGCCACCAGCAGCCCGGAGGACTTGAACACTGAAGCTTTCTTT
TRBV5-1	-	TRBJ2-7	-	CASSLEGSHYEQYF	TGCGCCAGCAGCTTGGAAGGCAGTCACTACGAGCAGTACTTC
TRBV18	-	TRBJ1-1	-	CASSPLLQEGNTEAFF	TGTGCCAGCTCACCACTTCTGCAGGAAGGGAACACTGAAGCTTTCTTT
TRBV7-3	TRBD2	TRBJ2-3	-	CASSLGLAGGTDTQYF	TGTGCCAGCAGCTTAGGACTAGCGGGAGGCACAGATACGCAGTATTTT
TRBV18	TRBD2	TRBJ2-2	-	CASSRTPGSPSGRNTGELFF	TGTGCCAGCTCACGAACGCCAGGGAGTCCTAGCGGGAGGAACACCGGGGAGCTGTTTTTT
TRBV7-2	-	TRBJ2-3	-	CASSYSSLADTQYF	TGTGCCAGCAGCTACTCCAGCCTTGCAGATACGCAGTATTTT
TRBV5-1	-	TRBJ2-2	-	CASIGDANTGELFF	TGCGCCAGCATCGGGGACGCGAACACCGGGGAGCTGTTTTTT
TRBV4-3	TRBD2	TRBJ2-2	-	CASSAGLVYSGELFF	TGCGCCAGCAGCGCGGGACTAGTGTATTCCGGGGAGCTGTTTTTT
TRBV7-9	TRBD1	TRBJ1-2	-	CASSLPLGRGSQYGYTF	TGTGCCAGCAGCCTCCCCCTAGGCAGGGGGTCGCAATATGGCTACACCTTC
TRBV2	-	TRBJ1-6	-	CASTPRGGESSPLHF	TGTGCCAGCACCCCACGTGGGGGCGAGAGTTCACCCCTCCACTTT
TRBV7-8	-	TRBJ1-3	-	CASAFSGNSGNTIYF	TGTGCCAGCGCTTTTTCGGGGAACTCTGGAAACACCATATATTTT
TRBV9	-	TRBJ2-3	-	CASSVVGGRLGTQYF	TGTGCCAGCAGCGTAGTAGGCGGGCGGTTGGGTACGCAGTATTTT